The count of the clone carrying this T cell receptor beta chain is one. The data belong to a study of cytomegalovirus exposure and HLA in healthy donors. Assay: immunoSEQ multiplex PCR; the TCRdb copy retains only in-frame clones and omits some. The sample carries about 150,000 clones, roughly nine tenths recorded once. From germline, CDR1 is MGHRA and CDR2 YSYEKL. The V end lost 0 bases, the J end lost 0 bases, and 8 bases lay between the germline ends. The CDR3 totals 15 residues. Specimen: PBMCs. This TCR was recovered from a woman aged 18-29 years in good health and CMV-seropositive. The V call is TRBV4-1, the J call TRBJ1-1; D remains unclear. This CDR3 is CASSQEGRMNTEAFF. CDR3 sequence (DNA): TGCGCCAGCAGCCAAGAAGGCAGGATGAACACTGAAGCTTTCTTT.